This entry lists 5 T cell receptor beta chains sequenced from one sample in a study of blood T cell repertoires in COVID-19. TCRdb's copy holds only in-frame clones and misses some; the assay was immunoSEQ multiplex PCR. The sample carries 200,000 or so clones, roughly 85% recorded once. The material sequenced was peripheral blood. The receptors stem from a man aged 50 or older who had recovered from COVID-19.

This sequence joins TRBV19 and TRBJ2-5, with 8 nucleotides matching TRBD2. Looked up from germline, CDR1 is LNHDA and CDR2 is SQIVND (reference sequence). This CDR3 region has 16 residues. V gave up 4 bases and J gave up 4 bases; unmatched junction bases: 11. CDR3 sequence (DNA): TGTGCCAGTAGTAGGACGGGAGGGCTTCGGGGAGAGACCCAGTACTTC. Amino acids: CASSRTGGLRGETQYF.

The CDR3 protein is CASSFDRGHHGYTF. CDR3 nucleotide sequence: TGTGCCAGCAGTTTTGACAGGGGGCATCATGGCTACACCTTC. The V call is TRBV28, the J call TRBJ1-2, with 10 bases aligning to TRBD1. Germline CDR1 reads MDHEN; CDR2 reads SYDVKM. The junction had 4 bases not matched to a gene; V was cut back by 3 bases and J by 6 bases. The CDR3 totals 14 residues.

This clone was counted between two and nine times. The gene calls are TRBV6-2 or TRBV6-3 and TRBJ2-3; 10 bases are shared with TRBD1. Germline V gives CDR1 MNHEY, CDR2 SVGEGT. This CDR3 has 16 amino acids. V shed 4 bases, J shed 4 bases, and the junction held 8 bases outside the gene matches. CDR3 DNA sequence: TGTGCCAGCAGTTCGTCGACAGGGGGCGCGCCAGATACGCAGTATTTT. It encodes CASSSSTGGAPDTQYF.

This rearrangement joins TRBV6-1 to TRBJ2-1, with no clear D. Deletions cut 5 bases from V and 7 bases from J, with 9 bases between. Germline V gene data show CDR1 as MNHNS and CDR2 as SASEGT. The CDR3 runs to 12 residues. The CDR3 coding sequence is TGTGCCAGCAGTCCCCCCCTAAATGAGCAGTTCTTC. This encodes CASSPPLNEQFF.

The J gene is TRBJ1-5, the V gene TRBV19; D gene ambiguous. This CDR3 has 12 residues. Trimming shortened V by 8 bases and J by 1 base, and 6 bases separated the two germline ends. The germline CDR1 and CDR2 sequences are LNHDA and SQIVND (reference sequence). This CDR3 is CASRGSNQPQHF. DNA of the CDR3: TGTGCCAGTCGTGGCAGCAATCAGCCCCAGCATTTT.